This TCR beta chain was captured by sequencing in a study of blood T cell repertoires in COVID-19. This CDR3 has 16 amino acids. With 0 bases clipped from V and 2 bases from J, the junction kept 5 bases outside the gene matches. Germline assignment: CDR1 SGHNT and CDR2 YYREEE (reference sequence). Symptom resolution, clearance, or two negative PCRs marked donors in Cohort 3 as recovered. Measured with immunoSEQ multiplex PCR; TCRdb has only the in-frame clones, and not every one. The sample contains approximately 250,000 clones, roughly 90% of which appear only once. The clonotype comes from a woman aged 30 to 39 who had recovered from COVID-19. Sequenced sample: PBMCs or T cells enriched from blood (not recorded which). J is TRBJ2-5 and V is TRBV5-4, with 9 bases identical to TRBD1. The CDR3 nucleotides read TGTGCCAGCAGCTTGGCACCAGGGACAGGGCAAGAGACCCAGTACTTC. Its translation is CASSLAPGTGQETQYF.